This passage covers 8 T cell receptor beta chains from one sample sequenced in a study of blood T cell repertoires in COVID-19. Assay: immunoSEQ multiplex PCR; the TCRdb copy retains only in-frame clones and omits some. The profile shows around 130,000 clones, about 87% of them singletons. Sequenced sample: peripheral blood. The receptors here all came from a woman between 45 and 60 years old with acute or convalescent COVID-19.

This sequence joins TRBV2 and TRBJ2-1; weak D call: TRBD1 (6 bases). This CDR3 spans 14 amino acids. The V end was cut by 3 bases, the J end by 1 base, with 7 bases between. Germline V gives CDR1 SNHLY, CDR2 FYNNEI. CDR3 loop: CASSDRGSYNEQFF. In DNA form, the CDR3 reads TGTGCCAGCAGTGACAGGGGATCCTACAATGAGCAGTTCTTC. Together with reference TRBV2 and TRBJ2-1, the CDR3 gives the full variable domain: EPEVTQTPSHQVTQMGQEVILRCVPISNHLYFYWYRQILGQKVEFLVSFYNNEISEKSEIFDDQFSVERPDGSNFTLKIRSTKLEDSAMYFCASSDRGSYNEQFFGPGTRLTVL.

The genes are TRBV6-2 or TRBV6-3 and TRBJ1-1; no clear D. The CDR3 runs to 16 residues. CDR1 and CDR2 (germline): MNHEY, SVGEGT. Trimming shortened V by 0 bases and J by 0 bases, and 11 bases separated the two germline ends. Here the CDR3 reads CASSYSRGSLNTEAFF. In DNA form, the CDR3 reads TGTGCCAGCAGTTACTCGAGAGGTAGCCTGAACACTGAAGCTTTCTTT.

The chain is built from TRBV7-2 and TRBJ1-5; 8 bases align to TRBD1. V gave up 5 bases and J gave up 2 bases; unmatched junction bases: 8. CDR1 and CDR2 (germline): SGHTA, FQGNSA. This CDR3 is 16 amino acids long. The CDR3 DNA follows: TGTGCCAGCAGCCTTGGACAGGGTTTTGGCAATCAGCCCCAGCATTTT. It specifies CASSLGQGFGNQPQHF.

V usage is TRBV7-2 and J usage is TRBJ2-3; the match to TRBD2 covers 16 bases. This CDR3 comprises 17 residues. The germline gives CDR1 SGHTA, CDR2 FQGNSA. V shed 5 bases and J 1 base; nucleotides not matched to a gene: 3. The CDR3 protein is CASSPGLAGGGTDTQYF. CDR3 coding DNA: TGTGCCAGCAGCCCGGGACTAGCGGGAGGGGGCACAGATACGCAGTATTTT.

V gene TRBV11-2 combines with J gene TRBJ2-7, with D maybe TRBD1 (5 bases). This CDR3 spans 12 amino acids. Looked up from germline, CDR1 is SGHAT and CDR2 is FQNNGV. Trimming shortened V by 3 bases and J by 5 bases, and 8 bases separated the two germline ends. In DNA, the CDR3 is TGTGCCAGCAGCTTTAAGGGGCACGAGCAGTACTTC. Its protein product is CASSFKGHEQYF.

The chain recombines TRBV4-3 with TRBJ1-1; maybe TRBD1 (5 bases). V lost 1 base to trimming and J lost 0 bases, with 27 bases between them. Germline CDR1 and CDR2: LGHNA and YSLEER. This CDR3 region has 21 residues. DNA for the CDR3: TGCGCCAGCAGCCAAGGTCTGCCCCCTGTCCCAGGGTTTCCTATGAACACTGAAGCTTTCTTT. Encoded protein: CASSQGLPPVPGFPMNTEAFF.

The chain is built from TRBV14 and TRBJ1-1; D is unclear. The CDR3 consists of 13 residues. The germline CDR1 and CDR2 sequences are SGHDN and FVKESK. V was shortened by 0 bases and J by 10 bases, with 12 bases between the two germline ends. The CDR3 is CASSQDREMGAFF. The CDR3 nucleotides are TGTGCCAGCAGCCAAGATCGGGAGATGGGAGCTTTCTTT.

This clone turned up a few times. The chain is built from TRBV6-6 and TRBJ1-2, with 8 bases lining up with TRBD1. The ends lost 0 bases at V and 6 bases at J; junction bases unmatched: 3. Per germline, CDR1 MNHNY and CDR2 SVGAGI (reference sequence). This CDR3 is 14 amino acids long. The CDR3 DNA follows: TGTGCCAGCAGTTACTCGATGACAGGGGATGGCTACACCTTC. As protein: CASSYSMTGDGYTF.